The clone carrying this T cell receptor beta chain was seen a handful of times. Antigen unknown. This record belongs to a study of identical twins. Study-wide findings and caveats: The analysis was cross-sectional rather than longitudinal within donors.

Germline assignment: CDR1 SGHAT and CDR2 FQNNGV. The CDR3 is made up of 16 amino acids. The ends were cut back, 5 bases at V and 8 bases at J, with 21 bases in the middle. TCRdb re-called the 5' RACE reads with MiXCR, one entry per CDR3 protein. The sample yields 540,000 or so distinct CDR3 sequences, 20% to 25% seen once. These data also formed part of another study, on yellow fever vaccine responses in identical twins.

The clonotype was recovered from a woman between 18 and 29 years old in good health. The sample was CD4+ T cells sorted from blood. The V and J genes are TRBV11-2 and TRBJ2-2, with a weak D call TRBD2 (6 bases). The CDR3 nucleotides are TGTGCCAGCAGCAGACGGCAGGGAGGCAGCCGAGGGGAGCTGTTTTTT. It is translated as CASSRRQGGSRGELFF.